This T cell receptor (beta chain) was sequenced during a study of blood T cell repertoires in COVID-19. Study-wide background: Some COVID-19 samples were acute and others convalescent; all came from the United States, Italy and Spain. Sample material is recorded as cDNA or gDNA derived from T cells, B-cell-depleted T cells, or PBMCs.

Methods used by the authors: Researchers report that nucleated cell counts were estimated from reference gene primer amplification. Profiling relied on immunoSEQ multiplex PCR, and the TCRdb table lists in-frame clones only, not all of them. V, J and clone size reflect that table, while D and trimming were determined from the DNA. The profile shows over 150,000 clones, 60% to 85% of them singletons. CDR3 length equals 13 residues. V lost 3 bases to trimming and J lost 6 bases; unmatched junction nucleotides: 1. Germline values: CDR1 SGHKS, CDR2 YYEKEE (reference sequence). The TCR sequence derives from a man aged 65-85 years with acute or convalescent COVID-19. Sequenced: peripheral blood. The chain recombines TRBV5-5 with TRBJ2-2; 8 bases match TRBD1. CDR3 region: CASSSQGAGELFF. DNA of the CDR3: TGTGCCAGCAGCTCACAGGGGGCCGGGGAGCTGTTTTTT.